This is a list of T cell receptor beta chains from one sample in a study of OX40 agonist ivuxolimab in advanced cancers. Method: immunoSEQ multiplex PCR; TCRdb's copy keeps in-frame clones and lacks some. Of around 50,000 clones in the sample, 75% to 85% are singletons; the top ten hold 0.75%. The sample was CD4+ or CD8+ T cells sorted from blood, taken in a trial of the OX40 agonist ivuxolimab. Receptors were obtained from an adult with an advanced solid tumor such as melanoma, head and neck, liver or kidney cancer. Each CDR3 is given without its conserved first and last residue. D genes are given only for firm matches.

CDR3 protein	D gene	J gene	CDR3 length	V gene
ASSLRWTSGGAETQY	TRBD2	TRBJ2-5	15	TRBV11-2
ASTSEAGAGHEQY	-	TRBJ2-7	13	TRBV2
ASSLDGDLDQPQH	-	TRBJ1-5	13	TRBV7-2
ASSLTFQPTDTQY	-	TRBJ2-3	13	TRBV7-8
ASSLGGIAEAF	-	TRBJ1-1	11	TRBV11-2
ASRDTKSSYEQY	-	TRBJ2-7	12	TRBV19
ASSYRGGWDEQY	TRBD2	TRBJ2-7	12	TRBV6-6
ASSLVGNSNQPQH	-	TRBJ1-5	13	TRBV5-5
ASSLTENYEQY	-	TRBJ2-7	11	TRBV6-4
ASSIGGRDTGELF	-	TRBJ2-2	13	TRBV19
ASSIVTGMATGELF	-	TRBJ2-2	14	TRBV19
ASIINVATQRAF	-	TRBJ1-1	12	TRBV2
SVDGQGVETQY	-	TRBJ2-5	11	TRBV29-1
ASSPTGINEKLF	-	TRBJ1-4	12	TRBV11-3
ASSLGVKLF	-	TRBJ1-4	9	TRBV7-8
ASSPPPGGGDTDTQY	TRBD2	TRBJ2-3	15	TRBV7-9
ASSRSPGGTYNEQF	-	TRBJ2-1	14	TRBV5-1
ASSEATGRSGELF	-	TRBJ2-2	13	TRBV6-1
ASSPDSFNEKLF	-	TRBJ1-4	12	TRBV10-1
ASSLAGTVEGKLF	TRBD1	TRBJ1-4	13	TRBV7-6
ASSLVASGSRNTGELF	TRBD2	TRBJ2-2	16	TRBV7-2
ASSLGGTSYEQY	-	TRBJ2-7	12	TRBV7-2
ASSPGAGVYEQY	-	TRBJ2-7	12	TRBV5-5
ASRQTGANTEAF	TRBD1	TRBJ1-1	12	TRBV5-1
ASSARISGNTIY	-	TRBJ1-3	12	TRBV7-9
ASRATDGELF	-	TRBJ2-2	10	TRBV11-2
ASSWGYEQY	-	TRBJ2-7	9	TRBV6-6
ASSLSPGWTANEKLF	-	TRBJ1-4	15	TRBV7-8
SVVGGGELF	-	TRBJ2-2	9	TRBV29-1
ASSQDSGGPSNQPQH	-	TRBJ1-5	15	TRBV4-2
ASSSIRANEKLF	-	TRBJ1-4	12	TRBV11-1
ASSFGGTSGNTIY	-	TRBJ1-3	13	TRBV7-9
ASSLETGWAYNEQF	TRBD1	TRBJ2-1	14	TRBV7-2
ASSLFQAGLLYGYT	-	TRBJ1-2	14	TRBV5-6
ASSLQGANEKLF	TRBD1	TRBJ1-4	12	TRBV5-1
ASSETRTGEAYEQY	TRBD1	TRBJ2-7	14	TRBV5-1
ASSAIQGSETQY	-	TRBJ2-5	12	TRBV9
ASSTAGTGTYEQY	TRBD1	TRBJ2-7	13	TRBV19
ASSGAVGYGYT	-	TRBJ1-2	11	TRBV2
ASSEYGFGLAGRETQY	TRBD2	TRBJ2-5	16	TRBV25-1
ATSRGEGNTDTQY	TRBD2	TRBJ2-3	13	TRBV15